Presented here are 6 T cell receptor beta chains from one specimen sequenced in a study of OX40 agonist ivuxolimab in advanced cancers. This table comes from immunoSEQ multiplex PCR, and its TCRdb copy is limited to in-frame clones, with some not included. The table has over 75,000 clones, approximately 94% seen once. Sample: CD4+ or CD8+ T cells sorted from blood, taken in a trial of the OX40 agonist ivuxolimab. The receptors shown here come from an adult with an advanced solid tumor such as melanoma, head and neck, liver or kidney cancer.

The rearrangement links TRBV14 to TRBJ1-5; possibly TRBD1 for D (5 bases). V was shortened by 4 bases and J by 0 bases, with 10 bases between the two germline ends. Germline V gene data show CDR1 as SGHDN and CDR2 as FVKESK. CDR3 length equals 15 residues. The CDR3 sequence: CASSPGTDSNQPQHF. DNA for the CDR3: TGTGCCAGCAGCCCCGGGACGGATAGCAATCAGCCCCAGCATTTT.

The CDR3 loop is CASSENTGELFF. CDR3 coding DNA: TGCGCCAGCAGTGAGAACACCGGGGAGCTGTTTTTT. The chain uses TRBV10-1 and TRBJ2-2; D is undetermined. The CDR3 is made up of 12 amino acids. Germline assignment: CDR1 WNHNN and CDR2 SYGVQD (reference sequence). V lost 2 bases and J lost 2, with 0 bases in between.

This chain links TRBV7-3 with TRBJ2-1; 7 bases align to TRBD2. The CDR3 consists of 14 residues. J was trimmed by 8 bases and V by 4 bases; bases with no gene match: 8. Germline CDR1 and CDR2: SGHTA and FQGTGA. CDR3 nucleotide sequence: TGTGCCAGCAGCTCTTCGGGCGGGAGCGATGAGCAGTTCTTC. Protein: CASSSSGGSDEQFF. The variable domain in full, with the rest retrieved from reference TRBV7-3 and TRBJ2-1, is GAGVSQTPSNKVTEKGKYVELRCDPISGHTALYWYRQSLGQGPEFLIYFQGTGAADDSGLPNDRFFAVRPEGSVSTLKIQRTERGDSAVYLCASSSSGGSDEQFFGPGTRLTVL.

The chain joins TRBV2 to TRBJ2-3, with D unclear. Germline V gives CDR1 SNHLY, CDR2 FYNNEI. V dropped 5 bases and J dropped 0 bases, with 15 bases sitting between them. The CDR3 loop spans 16 amino acids. DNA for the CDR3: TGTGCCAGCAGTCAAGGGCCTAACCCTAGCACAGATACGCAGTATTTT. Residues: CASSQGPNPSTDTQYF.

CDR3 in DNA: TGTGCCAGCCGGACGCCTTATGGCTACACCTTC. Its protein is CASRTPYGYTF. V usage is TRBV27 and J usage is TRBJ1-2; D gene uncertain. From germline, CDR1 is MNHEY and CDR2 SMNVEV (reference sequence). This CDR3 is built from 11 residues. V was cut by 8 bases and J by 5 bases, with 9 bases left in between.

The gene calls are TRBV30 and TRBJ2-7, with 11 bases matching TRBD1. J lost 2 bases, V lost 3 bases, and 9 bases had no gene match. The germline CDR1 and CDR2 sequences are GTSNPN and SVGIG (reference sequence). The CDR3 extends over 16 amino acids. The CDR3 DNA reads TGTGCCTGGAGGGACAGGGGGCGGCAAGGGGCCTACGAGCAGTACTTC. As protein: CAWRDRGRQGAYEQYF.